This T cell receptor (beta chain) was recorded in a study of low-dose radiotherapy and immunotherapy resistance in tumors. Turning to the study itself: 1 Gy per fraction was delivered to Cohort 2 every two weeks, for 13 Gy total over 26 weeks.

Gene-specific TRAV and TRBV primers were used for first-strand cDNA, covering alpha and beta chains. For amplifying TCRs, the PCR ran for about 20 cycles with Phusion, which was used together with a constant-region primer and the adapter on the V primers. TCRdb ran MiXCR on the reads and lists one entry per CDR3 protein. The sample records tens of thousands of distinct CDR3 sequences, about 19% being singletons. This clonotype was picked up many times. Germline trimming cut 5 bases from V and 5 bases from J; bases unmatched to any gene: 9. Germline loops: CDR1 DFQATT, CDR2 SNEGSKA (reference sequence). The CDR3 runs 14 residues. Indicated time point: before trial treatment.

The source material was PBMCs, sampled before treatment. The chain employs TRBV20-1 and TRBJ2-5; TRBD1 matches 9 bases. This sequence originates from a male donor with prostate cancer. CDR3 protein: CSAPRQGGRETQYF. The CDR3, as DNA: TGCAGTGCTCCCAGACAGGGGGGTAGGGAGACCCAGTACTTC.